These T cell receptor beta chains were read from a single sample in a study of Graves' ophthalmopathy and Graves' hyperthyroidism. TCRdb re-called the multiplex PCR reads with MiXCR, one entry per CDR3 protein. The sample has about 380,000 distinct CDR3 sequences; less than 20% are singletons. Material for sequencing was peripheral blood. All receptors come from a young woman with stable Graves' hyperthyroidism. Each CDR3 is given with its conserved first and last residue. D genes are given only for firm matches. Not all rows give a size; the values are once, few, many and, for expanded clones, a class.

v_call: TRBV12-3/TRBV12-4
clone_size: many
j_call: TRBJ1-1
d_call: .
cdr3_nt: TGTGCCAGCAGTTTATACACTGAAACTTTCTTT
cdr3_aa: CASSLYTETFF

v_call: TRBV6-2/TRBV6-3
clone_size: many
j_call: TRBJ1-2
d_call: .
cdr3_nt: TGTGCCAGCAGTGACGGGCCCCCGGGGTATGGCTACACCTTC
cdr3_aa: CASSDGPPGYGYTF

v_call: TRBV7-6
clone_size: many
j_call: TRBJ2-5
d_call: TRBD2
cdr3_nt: TGTGCCAGCACGGGAGCGGGGGCAGGAGAGACCCAGTACTTC
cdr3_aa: CASTGAGAGETQYF

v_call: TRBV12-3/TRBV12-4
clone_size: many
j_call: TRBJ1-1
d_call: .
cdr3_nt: TGTGCCAGCAGGCCCGGAGTGGGGGTGACTGAAGCTTTCTTT
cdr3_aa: CASRPGVGVTEAFF

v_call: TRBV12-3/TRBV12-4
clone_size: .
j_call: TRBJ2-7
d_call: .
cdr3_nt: TGTGCCAGCAGAACCGGACAGCATCCCTACGAGCAGTACTTC
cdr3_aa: CASRTGQHPYEQYF

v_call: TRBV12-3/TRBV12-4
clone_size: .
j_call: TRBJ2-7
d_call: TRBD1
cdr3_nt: TGTGCCAGCAGTTTAGTGGGGACAGGGGGAGAGCAGTACTTC
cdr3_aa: CASSLVGTGGEQYF

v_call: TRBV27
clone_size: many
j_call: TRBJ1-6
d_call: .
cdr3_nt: TGTGCCGGCAGTTTTTCATCGTCAGATTCACCCCTCCACTTT
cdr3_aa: CAGSFSSSDSPLHF

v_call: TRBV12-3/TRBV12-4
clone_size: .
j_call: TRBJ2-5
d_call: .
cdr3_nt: TGTGCCAGCAGTCCCACAGGGTTGGAAGAGACCCAGTACTTC
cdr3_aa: CASSPTGLEETQYF

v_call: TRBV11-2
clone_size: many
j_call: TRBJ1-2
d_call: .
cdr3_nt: TGTGCCAGCTTCGGGACAACTAACTATGGCTACACCTTC
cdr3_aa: CASFGTTNYGYTF

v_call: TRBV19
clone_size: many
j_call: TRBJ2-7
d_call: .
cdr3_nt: TGTGCCAGTAGTATTGACAGGAGGAGCTCCTACGAGCAGTACTTC
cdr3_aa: CASSIDRRSSYEQYF

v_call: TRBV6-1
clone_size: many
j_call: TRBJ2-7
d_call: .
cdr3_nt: TGTGCCAGCAGTGTCACCAGGGATCCCTTTTACGAGCAGTACTTC
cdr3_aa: CASSVTRDPFYEQYF

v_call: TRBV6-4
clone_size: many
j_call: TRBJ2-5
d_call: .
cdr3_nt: TGTGCCAGCAGTAGTACACCCAGAGGAGAGACCCAGTACTTC
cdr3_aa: CASSSTPRGETQYF

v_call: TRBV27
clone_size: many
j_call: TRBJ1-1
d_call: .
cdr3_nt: TGTGCCAGCAGTTTATATGCCAGGGCCACTGAAGCTTTCTTT
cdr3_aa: CASSLYARATEAFF

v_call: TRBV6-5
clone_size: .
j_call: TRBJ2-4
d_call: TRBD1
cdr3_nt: TGTGCCAGCAGTTACCCGGACAGGAAAAACATTCAGTACTTC
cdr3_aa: CASSYPDRKNIQYF

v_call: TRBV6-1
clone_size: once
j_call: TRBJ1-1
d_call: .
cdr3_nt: TGTGCCAGCAGTCCAATCCACACTGAAGCTTTCTTT
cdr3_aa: CASSPIHTEAFF

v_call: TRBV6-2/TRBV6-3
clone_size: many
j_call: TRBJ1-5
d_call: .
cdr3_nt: TGTGCCAGCAGTTACTCGAATGCAGGGAGGAATCAGCCCCAGCATTTT
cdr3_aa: CASSYSNAGRNQPQHF

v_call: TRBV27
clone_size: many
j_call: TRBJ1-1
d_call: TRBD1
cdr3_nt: TGTGCCAGCAGCAGGTCCTCCGACAGGGAAGGCGCTTTCTTT
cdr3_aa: CASSRSSDREGAFF

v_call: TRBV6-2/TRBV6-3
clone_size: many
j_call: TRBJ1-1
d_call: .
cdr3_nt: TGTGCCAGCAGAGATCGGGAGGGCATCACTGAAGCTTTCTTT
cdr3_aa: CASRDREGITEAFF

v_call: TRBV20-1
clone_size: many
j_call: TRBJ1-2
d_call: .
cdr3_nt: TGCAGTGCTGTGGGGCCGGGTGGCTACACCTTC
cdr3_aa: CSAVGPGGYTF

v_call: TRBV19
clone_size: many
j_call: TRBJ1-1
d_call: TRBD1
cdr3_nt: TGTGCCAGTAGTAAGGGACAGGGGTGGACTGAAGCTTTCTTT
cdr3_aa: CASSKGQGWTEAFF

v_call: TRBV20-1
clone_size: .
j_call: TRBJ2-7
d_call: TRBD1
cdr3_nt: TGCAGTGCTAGAGTGGGACAGGCCTACGAGCAGTACTTC
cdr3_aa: CSARVGQAYEQYF

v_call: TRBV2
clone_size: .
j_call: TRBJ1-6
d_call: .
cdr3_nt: TGTGCCAGCAGTTTCCGGACTGGAAGCTCCTATAATTCACCCCTCCACTTT
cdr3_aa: CASSFRTGSSYNSPLHF

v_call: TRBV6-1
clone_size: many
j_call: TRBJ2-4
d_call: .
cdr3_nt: TGTGCCAGCAAAACTCTTCGAAACATTCAGTACTTC
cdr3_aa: CASKTLRNIQYF

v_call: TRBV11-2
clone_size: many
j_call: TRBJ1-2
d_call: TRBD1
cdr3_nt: TGTGCCAGCAGCTCACGACAGGGCTGGGGCTACACCTTC
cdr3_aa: CASSSRQGWGYTF

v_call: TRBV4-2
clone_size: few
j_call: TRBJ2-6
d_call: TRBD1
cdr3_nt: TGTGCCAGCAGCCAGGGGACAGTTAGGGCCCCTGGGGCCAACGTCCTGACTTTC
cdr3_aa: CASSQGTVRAPGANVLTF

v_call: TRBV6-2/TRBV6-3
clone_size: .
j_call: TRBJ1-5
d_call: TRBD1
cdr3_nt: TGTGCCAGCAGTTTGGGACAGGGGGCAGTTCAGCCCCAGCATTTT
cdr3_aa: CASSLGQGAVQPQHF

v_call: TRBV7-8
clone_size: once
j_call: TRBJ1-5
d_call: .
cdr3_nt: TGTGCCAGCAGCTTCCCGGCCGGGAGGTTTACAGATCAGCCCCAGCATTTT
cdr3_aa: CASSFPAGRFTDQPQHF

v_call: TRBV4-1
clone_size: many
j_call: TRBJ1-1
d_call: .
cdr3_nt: TGCGCCAGCAGCCAAGAACGGGAGGGGACTGAAGCTTTCTTT
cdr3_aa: CASSQEREGTEAFF

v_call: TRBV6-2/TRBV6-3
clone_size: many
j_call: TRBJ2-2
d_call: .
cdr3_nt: TGTGCCAGCACCCCCGGACGGGGGCCTAACCCGAACACCGGGGAGCTGTTTTTT
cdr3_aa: CASTPGRGPNPNTGELFF

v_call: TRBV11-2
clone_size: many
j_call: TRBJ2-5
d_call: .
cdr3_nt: TGTGCCAGCAGCTTAGGAATGGGGGGGCCGAAGGAGACCCAGTACTTC
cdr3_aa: CASSLGMGGPKETQYF

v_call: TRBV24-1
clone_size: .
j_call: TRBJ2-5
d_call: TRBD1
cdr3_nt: TGTGCCACCAGTGATTTGCAGGGGGTCCAAGAGACCCAGTACTTC
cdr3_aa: CATSDLQGVQETQYF

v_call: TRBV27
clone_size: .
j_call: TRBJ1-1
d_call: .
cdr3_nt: TGTGCCAGCTGGGGTCCTGTGGTAGGGAGCCCTCGCATGAACACTGAAGCTTTCTTT
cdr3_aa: CASWGPVVGSPRMNTEAFF

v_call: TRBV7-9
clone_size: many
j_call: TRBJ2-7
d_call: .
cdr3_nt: TGTGCCAGCAGCACCTATAGACAGCCCTACGAGCAGTACTTC
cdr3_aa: CASSTYRQPYEQYF

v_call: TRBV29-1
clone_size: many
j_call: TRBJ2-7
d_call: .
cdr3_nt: TGCAGCGTTGAGGGGGGAGGGGGCTACGAGCAGTACTTC
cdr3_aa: CSVEGGGGYEQYF

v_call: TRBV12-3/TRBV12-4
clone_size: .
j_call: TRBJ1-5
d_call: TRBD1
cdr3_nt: TGTGCCAGCACTTTGGGGGGGACAGGGCGCAATCAGCCCCAGCATTTT
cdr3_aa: CASTLGGTGRNQPQHF

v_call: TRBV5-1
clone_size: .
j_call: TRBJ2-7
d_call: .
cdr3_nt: TGCGCCAGCAGCTTGGATCTCGGATACGAGCAGTACTTC
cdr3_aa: CASSLDLGYEQYF

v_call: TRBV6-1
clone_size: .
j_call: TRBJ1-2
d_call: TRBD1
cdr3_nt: TGTGCCAGCAGTGGACAGGGTTACCATTTTAACTATGGCTACACCTTC
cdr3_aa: CASSGQGYHFNYGYTF

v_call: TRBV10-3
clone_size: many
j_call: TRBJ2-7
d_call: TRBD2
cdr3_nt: TGTGCCATCAGTCAGACTAGCGGGGGTACCGGCGAGCAGTACTTC
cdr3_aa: CAISQTSGGTGEQYF

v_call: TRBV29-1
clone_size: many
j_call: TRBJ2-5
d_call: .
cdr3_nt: TGCAGCGCCGGAAGCAGGGTACAGGAGACCCAGTACTTC
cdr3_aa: CSAGSRVQETQYF

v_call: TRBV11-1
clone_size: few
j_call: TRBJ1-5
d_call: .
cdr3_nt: TGTGCCAGCAGCGAATTAGGTGGTCAGCCCCAGCATTTT
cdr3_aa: CASSELGGQPQHF

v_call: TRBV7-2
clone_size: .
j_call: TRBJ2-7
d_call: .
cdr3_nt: TGTGCCAGCAGCTTAGAGGTGGGGAATCAGTACTTC
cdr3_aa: CASSLEVGNQYF

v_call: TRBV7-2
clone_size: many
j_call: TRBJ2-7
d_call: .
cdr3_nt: TGTGCCAGCAGCTTCGAACCGGGACTTCAACGGTACTTC
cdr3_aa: CASSFEPGLQRYF

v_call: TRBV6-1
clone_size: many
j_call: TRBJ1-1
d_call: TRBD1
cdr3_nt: TGTGCCAGCAGTGATCCGACAGGGGGCTTGACTTTCTTT
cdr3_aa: CASSDPTGGLTFF

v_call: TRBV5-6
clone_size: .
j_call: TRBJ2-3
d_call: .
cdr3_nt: TGTGCCAGCAGCCCAGTGCCGGGGGCCACAGATACGCAGTATTTT
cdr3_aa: CASSPVPGATDTQYF

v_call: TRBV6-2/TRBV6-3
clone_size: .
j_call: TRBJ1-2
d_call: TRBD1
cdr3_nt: TGTGCCACTACACCGACAGGGAGTGGCTCCTATGGCTACACCTTC
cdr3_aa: CATTPTGSGSYGYTF

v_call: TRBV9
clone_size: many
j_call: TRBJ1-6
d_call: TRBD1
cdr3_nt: TGTGCCAGCAGCCAGGACAGGCCCGGGGTCTTTAATTCACCCCTCCACTTT
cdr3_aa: CASSQDRPGVFNSPLHF

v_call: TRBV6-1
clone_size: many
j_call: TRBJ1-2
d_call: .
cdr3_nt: TGTGCCAGCAGTGAACCAGGCCACTATGGCTACACCTTC
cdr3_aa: CASSEPGHYGYTF

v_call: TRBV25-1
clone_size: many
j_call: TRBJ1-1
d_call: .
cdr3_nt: TGTGCCAGCAGCCCGGAAAGGGGATACACTGAAGCTTTCTTT
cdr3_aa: CASSPERGYTEAFF

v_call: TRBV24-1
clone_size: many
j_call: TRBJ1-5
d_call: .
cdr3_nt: TGTGCCACCAGTGATGGTCAGGTCCGACAGCCCCAGCATTTT
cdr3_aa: CATSDGQVRQPQHF